A selection of T cell receptor beta chains follows, all from one sample in a study of OX40 agonist ivuxolimab in advanced cancers. Only in-frame clones appear in the TCRdb table, and some are missing; sequencing was by immunoSEQ multiplex PCR. The sample holds approximately 60,000 clones, 92% seen once. The sample was CD4+ or CD8+ T cells sorted from blood, taken in a trial of the OX40 agonist ivuxolimab. These receptors all stem from an adult with an advanced solid tumor such as melanoma, head and neck, liver or kidney cancer. Each CDR3 is given with its conserved first and last residue. The D gene is left open where the match is weak.

j_call d_call v_call cdr3_aa
TRBJ1-1 NA TRBV14 CASSQDKDTEAFF
TRBJ1-1 NA TRBV12-2 CASRLERKPGAFF
TRBJ2-3 NA TRBV7-5 CARSLLREKRYTQYF
TRBJ2-5 TRBD1 TRBV28 CASSPGGQIKETQYF
TRBJ1-2 NA TRBV4-2 CASSLWRGATTGYTF
TRBJ2-1 NA TRBV7-2 CASSPWKGNNEQFF
TRBJ2-1 NA TRBV5-1 CASRGGGASSYNEQFF
TRBJ1-6 NA TRBV11-2 CASSRNGQYNSPLHF
TRBJ1-6 NA TRBV10-2 CASIQDNDNSPLHF
TRBJ1-1 NA TRBV9 CASSVVRGTEAFF
TRBJ2-7 NA TRBV6-1 CASSVAQGPHEQYF
TRBJ1-5 TRBD1 TRBV9 CASSPGQGSNQPQHF
TRBJ2-7 TRBD2 TRBV6-6 CASSYRLANEQYF
TRBJ1-3 NA TRBV9 CASSRGVSSGNTIYF
TRBJ2-5 TRBD2 TRBV19 CASSVAGGHETQYF
TRBJ2-7 TRBD2 TRBV19 CASSTLAGGAYEQYF
TRBJ1-4 TRBD1 TRBV5-1 CASSLLQGDVTEKLFF
TRBJ2-3 NA TRBV18 CASSLLQGDTQYF
TRBJ2-5 NA TRBV14 CASSGGQFQETQYF
TRBJ2-3 TRBD2 TRBV7-8 CASSFTSGGGRTPDTQYF
TRBJ2-7 NA TRBV5-8 CASSRNRDSYEQYF
TRBJ1-6 TRBD1 TRBV5-1 CASSLGGTVNSPLHF
TRBJ1-3 NA TRBV9 CASTPSGASGNTIYF
TRBJ2-1 NA TRBV7-7 CASSLYLGNEQFF
TRBJ1-1 NA TRBV6-1 CASSLQVLGTEAFF
TRBJ2-1 TRBD2 TRBV5-4 CASSLGLAGGPRFF
TRBJ1-4 NA TRBV21-1 CATRVCTNEKLFF
TRBJ2-5 TRBD1 TRBV5-1 CASSLLTGGQETQYF
TRBJ2-3 NA TRBV18 CASSPGGLRADTQYF
TRBJ2-6 NA TRBV27 CASSLGSGANVLTF
TRBJ2-7 NA TRBV7-2 CASSSPRAAGYEQYF
TRBJ2-3 TRBD2 TRBV5-4 CASSLEGLAGRGDTQYF
TRBJ2-5 TRBD2 TRBV30 CAWSSLSGGGWETQYF
TRBJ2-3 NA TRBV9 CASSVVPADTQYF
TRBJ1-4 TRBD1 TRBV10-3 CATRQGAIPNEKLFF
TRBJ2-7 NA TRBV9 CASSVGINSYEQYF
TRBJ1-4 TRBD1 TRBV7-2 CASSFGQGHEKLFF
TRBJ2-1 TRBD2 TRBV7-6 CASSLAASSYNEQFF
TRBJ1-2 NA TRBV2 CASSVDYYGYTF
TRBJ2-5 NA TRBV19 CATARQNQETQYF
TRBJ2-4 NA TRBV12-2 CASRLRGTKNIQYF
TRBJ1-1 NA TRBV19 CASSADSRNTEAFF
TRBJ1-1 NA TRBV6-6 CASSYSTGDTEAFF
TRBJ1-5 NA TRBV10-2 CASSESRGADNNQPQHF
TRBJ2-5 NA TRBV7-9 CASSWGPAEETQYF
TRBJ2-7 TRBD2 TRBV6-1 CASSEGPSGRYEQYF
TRBJ2-1 TRBD1 TRBV27 CASRLRRDRSFNEQFF
TRBJ2-1 TRBD1 TRBV5-8 CASSLVRDSEQFF
TRBJ1-4 NA TRBV5-1 CASSLVRGDNEKLFF
TRBJ2-2 NA TRBV27 CASRWGFNTGELFF
TRBJ2-2 NA TRBV2 CASGTSQTGELFF
TRBJ2-5 TRBD2 TRBV19 CASSIYSGGQETQYF
TRBJ1-5 NA TRBV6-5 CASSGTFSRGPQHF
TRBJ2-1 TRBD1 TRBV6-5 CASSYAGTGKDNEQFF
TRBJ2-3 NA TRBV5-1 CASSPRLDTDTQYF
TRBJ1-5 NA TRBV7-6 CASSLAGEGNNQPQHF
TRBJ1-1 TRBD1 TRBV5-1 CASSLTGAMGTEAFF
TRBJ1-2 NA TRBV6-1 CASSEEQGGYGYTF
TRBJ1-1 TRBD1 TRBV11-2 CASSLGAGGHTEAFF
TRBJ2-7 NA TRBV7-2 CASSSDRGYEQYF